What follows are 23 T cell receptor beta chains derived from one specimen sequenced in a study of CXCR3-negative and CXCR3-positive naive CD8 T cells. Overall study findings and caveats: Comparison of naive cells showed more hydrophobic TRB CDR3s in CXCR3-positive than in CXCR3-negative naive cells.

Their cognate antigens are unknown. The TRB cDNA libraries were prepared by 5' RACE with UMI labels. TCRdb derives one entry per CDR3 protein from the 5' RACE reads, leaving out DNA. The table counts approximately 130,000 distinct CDR3 sequences; roughly 0.41% lies in the top ten. Sample: naive CXCR3+ CD8+ T cells from blood. The subset: CD45RO-CCR7+CD27+CD95- naive CD8+ T cells expressing CXCR3 (TNR3+). The origin of the receptors is a human donor in good health. Some clones in this sample may be carry-over from other donors' samples.

The V call is TRBV29-1, the J call TRBJ2-1; the TCRdb call, TRBD1, lacks DNA for checking. Germline CDR1 and CDR2: SQVTM and ANQGSEA. CDR3 length: 15 amino acids. The CDR3 spells CSVVFWWQGDNEQSF.

This chain uses TRBV28 with TRBJ2-5; TCRdb designates TRBD2, a call that cannot be tested without DNA. Germline loops: CDR1 MDHEN, CDR2 SYDVKM. CDR3 size: 13 residues. CDR3 sequence: CASSLGRGQAQYF.

The V gene is TRBV4-1, the J gene TRBJ2-7. Germline CDR1 is MGHRA and CDR2 is YSYEKL. There are 15 residues in the CDR3. CDR3 loop: CASSQGEDSSYEQYF.

V gene TRBV28 combines with J gene TRBJ2-2; TCRdb names TRBD1, which stays unverified in the absence of DNA. The germline V gene has CDR1 MDHEN and CDR2 SYDVKM. This CDR3 is 13 amino acids long. CDR3 sequence reads: CASSSQGTGELFF.

The rearrangement uses TRBV20-1 and TRBJ2-7; TCRdb calls TRBD2, which cannot be checked without DNA. Germline lookup yields CDR1 DFQATT and CDR2 SNEGSKA (reference sequence). The CDR3 runs to 14 residues. CDR3: CSASTSGRVHEQYF.

J is TRBJ2-1 and V is TRBV29-1; TCRdb returns TRBD2, unconfirmable since there is no DNA. CDR1 and CDR2 (germline): SQVTM, ANQGSEA. This CDR3 spans 17 amino acids. The CDR3: CSVEIWTSGSLNNEQFF.

The chain couples TRBV13 to TRBJ2-4; the TCRdb call, TRBD1, lacks DNA for checking. CDR3 length: 16 amino acids. Per germline, CDR1 PRHDT and CDR2 FYEKMQ (reference sequence). CDR3 sequence reads: CASQRNGGKDKNIQYF.

The chain is built from TRBV7-2 and TRBJ2-7. The CDR3 runs 15 residues. Germline CDR1 reads SGHTA; CDR2 reads FQGNSA. The CDR3 sequence is CASSPHFSKHYEQYF.

J is TRBJ2-1 and V is TRBV7-9. This CDR3 is 15 amino acids long. CDR1 and CDR2 (germline): SEHNR, FQNEAQ (reference sequence). CDR3 in amino acids: CASSFERVSYNEQFF.

The rearrangement links TRBV7-9 to TRBJ2-7; TCRdb's assignment of TRBD1 cannot be checked, as there is no DNA. The CDR3 totals 12 residues. Per the germline V gene, CDR1 is SEHNR and CDR2 is FQNEAQ (reference sequence). CDR3 protein: CASSTGRREQYF.

This sequence joins TRBV3-1 and TRBJ2-7. Per germline, CDR1 LGHDT and CDR2 YNNKEL (reference sequence). This CDR3 comprises 12 residues. CDR3 in amino acids: CASSQVNYEQYF.

The genes are TRBV7-6 and TRBJ1-1; TCRdb designates TRBD1, a call that cannot be tested without DNA. This CDR3 spans 14 amino acids. The germline gives CDR1 SGHVS, CDR2 FNYEAQ. Here the CDR3 reads CASSSTGTATEAFF.

CDR3 region: CASSLSGTGGEPLHF. The V gene is TRBV7-6, the J gene TRBJ1-6; TCRdb calls TRBD1, which cannot be checked without DNA. CDR1 and CDR2 (germline): SGHVS, FNYEAQ. This CDR3 comprises 15 residues.

The CDR3: CASSPDPPGTQYF. This chain links TRBV7-6 with TRBJ2-5; TCRdb reports TRBD2, a call that lacks DNA to check it against. Germline V CDR1 and CDR2: SGHVS, FNYEAQ. This CDR3 comprises 13 residues.

V gene TRBV11-2 combines with J gene TRBJ1-1; TCRdb gives TRBD1 as the D gene, but with no DNA this cannot be confirmed. CDR3 length equals 14 residues. The germline V gene has CDR1 SGHAT and CDR2 FQNNGV. The CDR3 region is CASREDSANTEAFF.

CDR3 protein: CASSFRRGRIIGELFF. The genes are TRBV28 and TRBJ2-2; TCRdb calls TRBD1, which cannot be checked without DNA. The CDR3 is made up of 16 amino acids. The V gene's germline CDR1 is MDHEN and CDR2 SYDVKM.

The V and J genes are TRBV12-3 or TRBV12-4 and TRBJ2-1; the TRBD1 assignment by TCRdb is unverifiable without DNA. This CDR3 spans 15 amino acids. CDR3 protein: CASTLGTGTYNEQFF.

The V gene is TRBV30, the J gene TRBJ2-1; TCRdb indicates TRBD1, and absent DNA this call remains unverified. The germline gives CDR1 GTSNPN, CDR2 SVGIG (reference sequence). The CDR3 has 17 amino acids. Here the CDR3 reads CAWRGLDRGGGYNEQFF.

The chain uses TRBV5-1 and TRBJ2-3; TCRdb returns TRBD1, unconfirmable since there is no DNA. Germline lookup yields CDR1 SGHRS and CDR2 YFSETQ. The CDR3 loop spans 16 amino acids. CDR3 sequence: CASSTRQVPFTDTQCF.

The rearrangement uses TRBV12-2 and TRBJ2-4; TCRdb's D call, TRBD1, is unchecked because there is no DNA. TRBV12-2 corresponds to a pseudogene. This CDR3 region has 16 residues. CDR3 loop: CASRLTPGAIENIQYF.

V is TRBV20-1 and J is TRBJ2-1; TCRdb's assignment of TRBD2 cannot be checked, as there is no DNA. This CDR3 is 12 amino acids long. Germline values: CDR1 DFQATT, CDR2 SNEGSKA (reference sequence). The CDR3 protein is CSALDSGNEQFF.

The CDR3 loop reads CSLTVSGSYEQYF. The chain links TRBV29-1 to TRBJ2-7. This CDR3 comprises 13 residues. Germline CDR1 reads SQVTM; CDR2 reads ANQGSEA.

The CDR3 sequence is CASSFSETQYF. The chain couples TRBV28 to TRBJ2-5. The germline CDR1 and CDR2 sequences are MDHEN and SYDVKM. The CDR3 covers 11 residues.